This is a list of T cell receptor beta chains from one sample in a study of T cell responses to AZD1222 COVID-19 vaccine. Produced via immunoSEQ multiplex PCR; TCRdb's table is partial and in-frame only. The sample includes about 100,000 clones, about 93% of them seen just once. Sequencing used peripheral blood, obtained on day 0 of AZD1222 vaccination. These receptors were taken from an adult in good health. CDR3s include the opening cysteine and the closing phenylalanine or tryptophan. A D gene is named only where the DNA matches it firmly. Clone size is not always given. Where it is, it says once, few, many or a class for expanded clones.

j_call: TRBJ1-3; clone_size: NA; d_call: TRBD1; v_call: TRBV5-4; cdr3_aa: CASSEQGGDYGNTIYF; cdr3_nt: TGTGCCAGCAGCGAACAGGGGGGAGATTACGGAAACACCATATATTTT
j_call: TRBJ2-2; clone_size: NA; d_call: NA; v_call: TRBV9; cdr3_aa: CASSVDLGNTGELFF; cdr3_nt: TGTGCCAGCAGCGTTGATTTGGGGAACACCGGGGAGCTGTTTTTT
j_call: TRBJ2-7; clone_size: NA; d_call: NA; v_call: TRBV10-3; cdr3_aa: CAIRGGQRPYEQYF; cdr3_nt: TGTGCCATCAGGGGGGGACAGCGGCCCTACGAGCAGTACTTC
j_call: TRBJ2-3; clone_size: NA; d_call: NA; v_call: TRBV5-1; cdr3_aa: CASSHNMRPTDTQYF; cdr3_nt: TGCGCCAGCAGCCACAACATGAGACCCACAGATACGCAGTATTTT
j_call: TRBJ2-6; clone_size: NA; d_call: NA; v_call: TRBV30; cdr3_aa: CAWDTGGANVLTF; cdr3_nt: TGTGCCTGGGACACGGGAGGGGCCAACGTCCTGACTTTC
j_call: TRBJ2-5; clone_size: NA; d_call: NA; v_call: TRBV5-1; cdr3_aa: CASSLPETIETQYF; cdr3_nt: TGCGCCAGCAGCTTGCCTGAAACGATAGAGACCCAGTACTTC
j_call: TRBJ2-1; clone_size: NA; d_call: NA; v_call: TRBV5-1; cdr3_aa: CASRYTGEVNEQFF; cdr3_nt: TGCGCCAGCAGATACACAGGGGAGGTCAATGAGCAGTTCTTC
j_call: TRBJ1-2; clone_size: NA; d_call: NA; v_call: TRBV25-1; cdr3_aa: CASSALGGPAYGYTF; cdr3_nt: TGTGCCAGCAGTGCCCTGGGGGGGCCAGCCTATGGCTACACCTTC
j_call: TRBJ1-1; clone_size: NA; d_call: NA; v_call: TRBV30; cdr3_aa: CAWSRGHAEAFF; cdr3_nt: TGTGCCTGGAGCCGAGGGCACGCTGAAGCTTTCTTT
j_call: TRBJ1-5; clone_size: NA; d_call: NA; v_call: TRBV27; cdr3_aa: CASSAGLSNQPQHF; cdr3_nt: TGTGCCAGCAGTGCAGGGCTTAGCAATCAGCCCCAGCATTTT
j_call: TRBJ1-5; clone_size: NA; d_call: TRBD1; v_call: TRBV3-1/TRBV3-2; cdr3_aa: CASSLQGMNQPQHF; cdr3_nt: TGTGCCAGCAGCCTACAGGGGATGAATCAGCCCCAGCATTTT
j_call: TRBJ2-1; clone_size: NA; d_call: TRBD1; v_call: TRBV5-1; cdr3_aa: CASSFQAGQGMRNEQFF; cdr3_nt: TGCGCCAGCAGCTTCCAGGCCGGACAGGGGATGAGGAATGAGCAGTTCTTC
j_call: TRBJ1-6; clone_size: NA; d_call: TRBD1; v_call: TRBV6-5; cdr3_aa: CASSSWGTDYNSPLHF; cdr3_nt: TGTGCCAGCAGTTCGTGGGGGACAGATTATAATTCACCCCTCCACTTT
j_call: TRBJ1-5; clone_size: once; d_call: NA; v_call: TRBV19; cdr3_aa: CASSTFGGAYSNQPQHF; cdr3_nt: TGTGCCAGTAGTACCTTCGGGGGAGCCTATAGCAATCAGCCCCAGCATTTT
j_call: TRBJ1-1; clone_size: NA; d_call: TRBD1; v_call: TRBV14; cdr3_aa: CASSQLQTGVNTEAFF; cdr3_nt: TGTGCCAGCAGCCAACTTCAGACAGGGGTAAACACTGAAGCTTTCTTT
j_call: TRBJ2-7; clone_size: few; d_call: TRBD2; v_call: TRBV27; cdr3_aa: CATTSGTYEQYF; cdr3_nt: TGTGCCACGACTAGCGGAACTTACGAGCAGTACTTC
j_call: TRBJ1-2; clone_size: few; d_call: NA; v_call: TRBV9; cdr3_aa: CASSAPDTNYGYTF; cdr3_nt: TGTGCCAGCAGCGCCCCGGACACTAACTATGGCTACACCTTC
j_call: TRBJ1-5; clone_size: NA; d_call: TRBD1; v_call: TRBV3-1/TRBV3-2; cdr3_aa: CASSFGTEGNQPQHF; cdr3_nt: TGTGCCAGCAGCTTTGGGACAGAGGGTAACCAGCCCCAGCATTTT
j_call: TRBJ1-2; clone_size: NA; d_call: TRBD1; v_call: TRBV7-9; cdr3_aa: CASSLGTGPYGYTF; cdr3_nt: TGTGCCAGCAGCCTTGGGACAGGCCCCTATGGCTACACCTTC
j_call: TRBJ2-4; clone_size: NA; d_call: NA; v_call: TRBV7-6; cdr3_aa: CASSLEDRNIQYF; cdr3_nt: TGTGCCAGCAGCTTAGAGGACCGAAACATTCAGTACTTC
j_call: TRBJ2-5; clone_size: NA; d_call: NA; v_call: TRBV7-2; cdr3_aa: CASSSGVGGEETQYF; cdr3_nt: TGTGCCAGCAGCTCGGGCGTGGGCGGGGAAGAGACCCAGTACTTC
j_call: TRBJ1-2; clone_size: few; d_call: TRBD1; v_call: TRBV27; cdr3_aa: CASSFGTGGLVGYTF; cdr3_nt: TGTGCCAGCAGTTTTGGGACAGGGGGCCTGGTAGGCTACACCTTC
j_call: TRBJ2-7; clone_size: NA; d_call: NA; v_call: TRBV2; cdr3_aa: CASSYQTEQYF; cdr3_nt: TGTGCCAGCAGTTACCAGACCGAGCAGTACTTC
j_call: TRBJ1-2; clone_size: NA; d_call: NA; v_call: TRBV5-6; cdr3_aa: CASSMGLNYGYTF; cdr3_nt: TGTGCCAGCAGCATGGGGCTTAACTATGGCTACACCTTC
j_call: TRBJ1-6; clone_size: NA; d_call: NA; v_call: TRBV7-9; cdr3_aa: CATNRDTNSPLHF; cdr3_nt: TGTGCCACCAACCGGGACACCAATTCACCCCTCCACTTT
j_call: TRBJ1-2; clone_size: NA; d_call: NA; v_call: TRBV2; cdr3_aa: CASSERGIDYGYTF; cdr3_nt: TGTGCCAGCAGTGAAAGGGGGATAGACTATGGCTACACCTTC
j_call: TRBJ2-1; clone_size: NA; d_call: TRBD2; v_call: TRBV15; cdr3_aa: CATSRTSGRAGPFNYNEQFF; cdr3_nt: TGTGCCACCAGCAGGACTAGCGGGAGGGCCGGGCCCTTTAACTACAATGAGCAGTTCTTC
j_call: TRBJ2-7; clone_size: NA; d_call: NA; v_call: TRBV11-2; cdr3_aa: CASSLDLYEQYF; cdr3_nt: TGTGCCAGCAGCTTAGACCTCTACGAGCAGTACTTC
j_call: TRBJ2-3; clone_size: NA; d_call: TRBD2; v_call: TRBV27; cdr3_aa: CASKLAGGTDTQYF; cdr3_nt: TGTGCCAGCAAACTAGCGGGAGGAACAGATACGCAGTATTTT
j_call: TRBJ2-7; clone_size: NA; d_call: NA; v_call: TRBV11-1; cdr3_aa: CASSLGRDPSYEQYF; cdr3_nt: TGTGCCAGCAGCTTGGGGCGGGACCCGTCCTACGAGCAGTACTTC
j_call: TRBJ1-5; clone_size: few; d_call: NA; v_call: TRBV6-1; cdr3_aa: CASSDGEGGVISQPQHF; cdr3_nt: TGTGCCAGCAGTGATGGAGAGGGCGGGGTAATAAGTCAGCCCCAGCATTTT
j_call: TRBJ2-1; clone_size: NA; d_call: NA; v_call: TRBV28; cdr3_aa: CASTSRSYNEQFF; cdr3_nt: TGTGCCAGCACCTCCCGGTCCTACAATGAGCAGTTCTTC
j_call: TRBJ2-1; clone_size: NA; d_call: NA; v_call: TRBV27; cdr3_aa: CASTPSRDWSYNEQFF; cdr3_nt: TGTGCCAGCACTCCATCCCGGGACTGGTCCTACAATGAGCAGTTCTTC
j_call: TRBJ1-5; clone_size: NA; d_call: NA; v_call: TRBV11-2; cdr3_aa: CASSPGTYQPQHF; cdr3_nt: TGTGCCAGCAGCCCGGGGACTTATCAGCCCCAGCATTTT
j_call: TRBJ1-1; clone_size: NA; d_call: NA; v_call: TRBV7-9; cdr3_aa: CASSLELNTEAFF; cdr3_nt: TGTGCCAGCAGCTTAGAGCTGAACACTGAAGCTTTCTTT
j_call: TRBJ2-2; clone_size: NA; d_call: NA; v_call: TRBV20-1; cdr3_aa: CSASRQTTGELFF; cdr3_nt: TGCAGTGCTAGTAGACAAACCACCGGGGAGCTGTTTTTT
j_call: TRBJ1-5; clone_size: NA; d_call: TRBD1; v_call: TRBV28; cdr3_aa: CASSTTGTGHQPQHF; cdr3_nt: TGTGCCAGCAGCACCACCGGGACAGGGCATCAGCCCCAGCATTTT
j_call: TRBJ1-2; clone_size: NA; d_call: NA; v_call: TRBV2; cdr3_aa: CASNEGHGYTF; cdr3_nt: TGTGCCAGCAATGAAGGACATGGCTACACCTTC
j_call: TRBJ2-2; clone_size: NA; d_call: NA; v_call: TRBV5-8; cdr3_aa: CASSLTANTGELFF; cdr3_nt: TGTGCCAGCAGCCTTACCGCGAACACCGGGGAGCTGTTTTTT
j_call: TRBJ2-7; clone_size: NA; d_call: NA; v_call: TRBV5-4; cdr3_aa: CASSLVGLAYEQYF; cdr3_nt: TGTGCCAGCAGCTTGGTGGGGCTTGCTTACGAGCAGTACTTC
j_call: TRBJ1-3; clone_size: few; d_call: NA; v_call: TRBV9; cdr3_aa: CASSVGPGNTIYF; cdr3_nt: TGTGCCAGCAGCGTAGGTCCTGGAAACACCATATATTTT
j_call: TRBJ2-7; clone_size: NA; d_call: TRBD2; v_call: TRBV3-1/TRBV3-2; cdr3_aa: CASSSQWRESYEQYF; cdr3_nt: TGTGCCAGCAGCTCCCAATGGCGGGAGTCCTACGAGCAGTACTTC
j_call: TRBJ2-3; clone_size: NA; d_call: NA; v_call: TRBV2; cdr3_aa: CASSEGTVRADTQYF; cdr3_nt: TGTGCCAGCAGTGAAGGGACAGTACGGGCAGATACGCAGTATTTT
j_call: TRBJ1-3; clone_size: NA; d_call: TRBD1; v_call: TRBV7-9; cdr3_aa: CASSTLQGAGNTIYF; cdr3_nt: TGTGCCAGCAGCACCTTACAGGGGGCGGGAAACACCATATATTTT
j_call: TRBJ2-2; clone_size: NA; d_call: NA; v_call: TRBV19; cdr3_aa: CASSAFSGTGELFF; cdr3_nt: TGTGCCAGTAGTGCCTTTAGTGGTACCGGGGAGCTGTTTTTT
j_call: TRBJ1-1; clone_size: once; d_call: NA; v_call: TRBV4-1; cdr3_aa: CASSPDTNTEAFF; cdr3_nt: TGCGCCAGCAGCCCTGACACGAACACTGAAGCTTTCTTT
j_call: TRBJ1-2; clone_size: few; d_call: NA; v_call: TRBV7-9; cdr3_aa: CASSFPHQDGYTF; cdr3_nt: TGTGCCAGCAGCTTCCCCCACCAGGATGGCTACACCTTC
j_call: TRBJ1-4; clone_size: NA; d_call: NA; v_call: TRBV25-1; cdr3_aa: CASSAKGTNEKLFF; cdr3_nt: TGTGCCAGCAGCGCAAAAGGGACTAATGAAAAACTGTTTTTT
j_call: TRBJ2-7; clone_size: NA; d_call: TRBD1; v_call: TRBV13; cdr3_aa: CASSLKRDRRYEQYF; cdr3_nt: TGTGCCAGCAGCCTAAAACGGGACAGACGCTACGAGCAGTACTTC
j_call: TRBJ1-2; clone_size: NA; d_call: TRBD1; v_call: TRBV7-9; cdr3_aa: CASSLAYMDRVDGYTF; cdr3_nt: TGTGCCAGCAGCTTAGCGTATATGGACAGGGTTGATGGCTACACCTTC
j_call: TRBJ2-3; clone_size: NA; d_call: TRBD2; v_call: TRBV28; cdr3_aa: CASSFSLAGGSSSTDTQYF; cdr3_nt: TGTGCCAGCAGTTTTTCGCTAGCGGGAGGTTCTTCTAGCACAGATACGCAGTATTTT
j_call: TRBJ1-1; clone_size: NA; d_call: TRBD1; v_call: TRBV12-3/TRBV12-4; cdr3_aa: CASSSTGDTEAFF; cdr3_nt: TGTGCCAGCAGCAGTACAGGGGACACTGAAGCTTTCTTT